This T cell receptor (beta chain) was sequenced in a study of read filtering for tumor transcriptome and immune sequencing (dated by TCRdb to between 2020 and 2021). For the wider study: The cohort had around 18 male and 14 female patients with a mean age of roughly 64 years, ranging from about 40 to 85. Whole-transcriptome libraries were prepared with the TruSeq RNA Access Library Prep Kit after DNase treatment. Per sample, about 4.05 to 11 million TCR-region mapped reads were obtained with IR-seq, compared with only roughly 80 to 1,300 with RNA-seq. Under revised international staging, about 8 patients fell into R-ISS I, approximately 15 into R-ISS II and over five into R-ISS III. One main goal was a read-filtering strategy for immune repertoire data, in particular deciding whether clonotypes backed by only one read should be removed. TCR repertoires obtained by targeted immune repertoire sequencing and by bulk whole-transcriptome sequencing performed on the same bone marrow samples were compared.

Each patient had bone marrow sampled at the time of active disease. Isolation of bone marrow mononuclear cells was performed by Ficoll-Hypaque density gradient centrifugation. To remove myeloma plasma cells, the cells were labeled with CD138 magnetic microbeads on a MACS separator, and CD138-negative cells were then collected by negative selection. The purity of the isolated cells was checked by flow cytometry with CD138 antibodies on an Attune NxT. Total RNA was extracted with TRIzol reagent and quantified with a NanoDrop spectrophotometer. Paired RNA-seq and IR-seq were performed on the CD138-negative bone marrow sample of each patient. The germline V gene gives CDR1 as SGDLS and CDR2 as YYNGEE. The CDR3 sequence holds 14 residues, the cysteine and phenylalanine included. Kept here is only the CDR3 DNA, which spans 42 bases and is read in frame from base 1. V drops 0 bases and J drops 5 bases, leaving 12 bases in between.

The sample holds many counts of this clonotype. Its target antigen remains unknown. One base away there is no much larger clone; base qualities are not given. Starting from approximately 0.4 ug RNA, TCR libraries were constructed with the Immunoverse kit using molecular barcoded adaptors that cover the alpha/delta and beta/gamma chains. TCR library preparation used the same RNA that was used for transcriptome sequencing. Sequencing of the TCR libraries was done on an Illumina HiSeq 4000 with 2 x 150 cycles. In the paper's pipeline: TCR reads were aligned to human V, D, J and C references and assembled into CDR3 clonotypes with MiXCR, including quality filtering and error correction. The tcR package in R was used for analysis of clonotype counts and gene usage diversity. Raw mapping reads were checked after the RNA-seq reads had been mapped by STAR aligner version 2.5.3a onto the human GRCh37 genome. To test how sequencing depth affects detected clonotypes, IR-seq fastq files were randomly downsampled with Seqtk 1.3. TCRdb reprocessed the public reads (quality trimming at Q25 with fastp, clone calling with MiXCR) and kept in-frame beta chains. Every distinct CDR3 protein forms one entry, paired with its most common genes and DNA. The V and J calls were not made by the authors but by TCRdb's processing. Recorded for this sample are about 130,000 distinct CDR3 sequences; 10% to 15% of them occurred a single time. In total, the top ten clones hold 11% of the sample.

What the work shows at the level of the full study, not this receptor alone: Clonotypes were captured by IR-seq at much higher depth and more reliably than by RNA-seq, and smaller IR-seq throughput was sufficient for identification of most shared clonotypes. The sorted CD138-negative fraction was not purified T cells but a mixed bone marrow immune population. In IR-seq, single-read clonotypes were approximately 81% of clonotypes but approximately 3.2% of total reads; in RNA-seq they were approximately 73% of clonotypes and more than 40% of reads. The correlation between IR-seq and RNA-seq shared clonotype proportions rose when single-read clonotypes were removed.

This chain is built from TRBV9 and TRBJ2-7, with TRBD1 tentatively as D gene (6 bases match). The clonotype originates from a donor aged 40 or over with multiple myeloma. The material sequenced was a population of CD138-negative cells sorted from bone marrow. Reading the label with the study, this specimen's cell subset or site is: bone marrow mononuclear cells depleted of CD138+ plasma/myeloma cells by negative magnetic selection. CDR3 sequence: CASSVDARGNEQYF. The DNA sequence reads TGTGCCAGCAGCGTAGACGCCAGGGGTAACGAGCAGTACTTC. Reference TRBV9 and TRBJ2-7 genes cover what lies past the CDR3, so the full variable domain is DSGVTQTPKHLITATGQRVTLRCSPRSGDLSVYWYQQSLDQGLQFLIQYYNGEERAKGNILERFSAQQFPDLHSELNLSSLELGDSALYFCASSVDARGNEQYFGPGTRLTVT.